One and the same sample provided the 16 T cell receptor beta chains below, sequenced in a study of T cells in women clearing cervical HPV infection (dated by TCRdb to 2016 to 2018). The receptor library was made with the immunoSEQ multiplex PCR assay. TCRdb retrieved this table from immuneACCESS and kept in-frame rearrangements only. Not all clones are present; in checked studies, unresolved V genes account for under half, and no reason is known for the remainder. The table held for this sample gives about 33,000 clones. In total, the top ten clones hold 7.8% of the sample. Specimen: blood buffy coat. These receptor sequences come from a woman between 18 and 75 years old with a cervical HPV16 infection that either progressed to CIN3+ or cleared (not recorded which).

In regard to this clone: Coverage ceases 3 residues before the CDR3 finishes, and the germline J gene fills in the end. V gene TRBV5-1 combines with J gene TRBJ2-3; D remains ambiguous. The V gene's germline CDR1 is SGHRS and CDR2 YFSETQ. The CDR3 runs 14 residues. Trimming left V 2 bases short and J 4 bases short, with 11 bases between. The CDR3 protein is CASSFPTRPDTQYF. The covered CDR3 bases are TGCGCCAGCAGCTTTCCAACGAGGCCAGATACG. The complete variable domain, with remaining parts taken from reference TRBV5-1 and TRBJ2-3, reads KAGVTQTPRYLIKTRGQQVTLSCSPISGHRSVSWYQQTPGQGLQFLFEYFSETQRNKGNFPGRFSGRQFSNSRSEMNVSTLELGDSALYLCASSFPTRPDTQYFGPGTRLTVL.

Regarding this clone: The read terminates 3 residues before the CDR3 end, so the remaining end is supplied by the germline J gene. This sample includes further DNA sequences coding for the same CDR3. The chain joins TRBV30 to TRBJ2-7; no definite D call. CDR1 and CDR2 (germline): GTSNPN, SVGIG (reference sequence). The CDR3 length is 12 residues. Trimming removed 3 bases at V and 3 bases at J, with 9 bases between. Incomplete CDR3 DNA: TGTGCCTGGAGCCGCGGAGACTACGAG. The encoded protein is CAWSRGDYE. The full CDR3 sequence reads CAWSRGDYEQYF. Drawing the rest from reference TRBV30 and TRBJ2-7, the complete variable domain is SQTIHQWPATLVQPVGSPLSLECTVEGTSNPNLYWYRQAAGRGLQLLFYSVGIGQISSEVPQNLSASRPQDRQFILSSKKLLLSDSGFYLCAWSRGDYEQYFGPGTRLTVT.

The covered CDR3 bases are TGCAGTGCTAGCACTAGCGGGGATCCACGGGATACG. It is translated as CSASTSGDPRDT. The complete CDR3 sequence is CSASTSGDPRDTQYF. The chain recombines TRBV20-1 with TRBJ2-3; 10 bases are shared with TRBD2. Read sequence stops 3 residues before the CDR3 end, and the germline J gene provides the missing end. V lost 3 bases, J lost 6 bases, and 9 bases stayed unmatched. CDR1 and CDR2 from the germline V gene are DFQATT and SNEGSKA (reference sequence). The length of the CDR3 is 15 residues.

A word on this clone: Coverage ceases 3 residues before the CDR3 finishes, and the germline J gene fills in the end. The rearrangement uses TRBV5-1 and TRBJ2-5; TRBD2 is a possible D gene (5 bases). This CDR3 comprises 14 residues. Germline CDR1 is SGHRS and CDR2 is YFSETQ. V was trimmed by 2 bases and J by 4 bases, leaving 12 bases between them. CDR3 DNA, as far as it was read: TGCGCCAGCAGCTTATTTTTTGAGGGAGAGACC. Amino acid sequence: CASSLFFEGET. The CDR3 in full is CASSLFFEGETQYF.

To note about this clone: The CDR3 end lies 3 residues beyond the end of the read and is filled in from the germline J gene. This sequence joins TRBV11-2 and TRBJ1-1; D gene unclear. The germline CDR1 and CDR2 sequences are SGHAT and FQNNGV. This CDR3 region has 15 residues. The ends were cut back, 5 bases at V and 3 bases at J, with 16 bases in the middle. CDR3 protein: CASSKGLLSDTEAFF. The covered CDR3 bases are TGTGCCAGCAGCAAAGGGCTCCTTTCGGACACTGAA. Full variable domain (rest looked up from reference TRBV11-2 and TRBJ1-1): EAGVAQSPRYKIIEKRQSVAFWCNPISGHATLYWYQQILGQGPKLLIQFQNNGVVDDSQLPKDRFSAERLKGVDSTLKIQPAKLEDSAVYLCASSKGLLSDTEAFFGQGTRLTVV.

Notes on this clone: The DNA ends 3 residues before the CDR3 does, and the rest of the CDR3 is filled in from the germline J gene. V is TRBV5-1 and J is TRBJ1-3; TRBD1 is a possible D gene (5 bases). Germline V gene sequence: CDR1 SGHRS, CDR2 YFSETQ. This CDR3 contains 15 residues. CDR3 in amino acids: CASSRNPAGGEPIYF. CDR3 DNA (partial): TGCGCCAGCAGCCGGAACCCAGCAGGAGGGGAGCCG.

CDR3 DNA, as far as it was read: TGCGCCAGCAGCCAAGCCCGCAGGGCACTTTGGGATGGC. Protein: CASSQARRALWDG. The full-length CDR3 reads as CASSQARRALWDGYTF. The chain employs TRBV4-1 and TRBJ1-2; D is perhaps TRBD1 (5 bases). The CDR3 goes on 3 residues after the read ends, and that part is filled in from the germline J gene. CDR1 and CDR2 from the germline V gene are MGHRA and YSYEKL. The CDR3 runs 16 residues. The germline V and J ends were trimmed by 1 base and 6 bases, with 18 bases remaining between them.

CDR3 region: CASSQGTAYEQYF. The CDR3 DNA, read in part, is TGTGCCAGCAGCCAAGGGACAGCATACGAG. The chain combines TRBV11-2 with TRBJ2-7; 7 bases match TRBD1. The read finishes 3 residues shy of the CDR3 end, and the germline J gene is used to complete it. The CDR3 spans 13 residues. V was clipped by 5 bases and J by 4 bases; unmatched bases: 5. Germline values: CDR1 SGHAT, CDR2 FQNNGV.

A word on this clone: The sequence runs out 3 residues before the end of the CDR3; the remainder is reconstructed from the germline J gene. V is TRBV2 and J is TRBJ2-2; D is possibly TRBD1 (6 bases). This CDR3 has 14 amino acids. CDR1 and CDR2 (germline): SNHLY, FYNNEI. The part of the CDR3 DNA that was read is TGTGCCAGCACCCCGGACAGCTATAATTCACCG. Protein sequence: CASTPDSYNSP. The CDR3 in full is CASTPDSYNSPLFF. Supplemented by reference TRBV2 and TRBJ2-2, the full variable domain reads EPEVTQTPSHQVTQMGQEVILRCVPISNHLYFYWYRQILGQKVEFLVSFYNNEISEKSEIFDDQFSVERPDGSNFTLKIRSTKLEDSAMYFCASTPDSYNSPLFFGEGSRLTVL.

Turning to this clone: The missing CDR3 end, 3 residues past where the read stops, is filled in from the germline J gene. The V and J genes are TRBV13 and TRBJ2-1, with D possibly TRBD2 on 7 matching bases. The V gene lost 5 bases and the J gene lost 7 bases, with 21 bases spanning the gap. This CDR3 is 16 amino acids long. Per germline, CDR1 PRHDT and CDR2 FYEKMQ (reference sequence). CDR3 DNA, as far as it was read: TGTGCCAGCAGCCGTACCGGAGATGGGAGGGGGAATGAG. This sequence encodes CASSRTGDGRGNE. The entire CDR3 sequence reads CASSRTGDGRGNEQFF.

Notes on this clone: The DNA ends 3 residues before the CDR3 does, and the rest of the CDR3 is filled in from the germline J gene. The J gene is TRBJ1-2, the V gene TRBV30; D not certain. Germline V gives CDR1 GTSNPN, CDR2 SVGIG (reference sequence). The V end lost 0 bases, the J end lost 5 bases, and 7 bases lay between the germline ends. CDR3 size: 12 residues. CDR3: CAWSVGQYGYTF. The CDR3 DNA, read in part, is TGTGCCTGGAGTGTTGGGCAATATGGC.

In the case of this clone: Read data end 3 residues before the CDR3 end; the end is taken from the germline J gene. The V and J genes are TRBV5-1 and TRBJ2-1, with 9 bases lining up with TRBD2. Trimming removed 4 bases from V and 8 bases from J; junction bases left unmatched: 4. Germline loops: CDR1 SGHRS, CDR2 YFSETQ. The CDR3 loop spans 13 amino acids. CDR3 in amino acids: CASSTGLAHEQFF. The covered CDR3 bases are TGCGCCAGCAGCACGGGACTAGCCCATGAG.

Remarks on this clone: The read halts 3 residues ahead of the CDR3 end, with the missing end drawn from the germline J gene. The V gene is TRBV7-9, the J gene TRBJ2-7; D may be TRBD2 (6 bases). This CDR3 contains 15 residues. Germline V CDR1 and CDR2: SEHNR, FQNEAQ (reference sequence). V lost 3 bases and J lost 5, with 17 bases in between. Incomplete CDR3 DNA: TGTGCCAGCAGCTTTCCGGAGGGCCGGAGGAACGAG. It specifies CASSFPEGRRNE. Given in full, the CDR3 is CASSFPEGRRNEQYF.

To note about this clone: The read comes to an end 3 residues before the CDR3 does, leaving the germline J gene to fill in the end. The V and J genes are TRBV7-6 and TRBJ2-1; D remains unclear. Trimming shortened V by 5 bases and J by 6 bases, and 5 bases separated the two germline ends. The CDR3 is made up of 11 amino acids. The germline V gene has CDR1 SGHVS and CDR2 FNYEAQ. CDR3 protein: CASSLSNEQFF. The CDR3 bases that were read are TGTGCCAGCAGCCTAAGCAATGAG.

Note on this clone: Read sequence stops 3 residues before the CDR3 end, and the germline J gene provides the missing end. The chain uses TRBV10-3 and TRBJ2-1, with 7 bases aligning to TRBD1. Germline V CDR1 and CDR2: ENHRY, SYGVKD. The ends lost 4 bases at V and 9 bases at J; junction bases unmatched: 12. CDR3 size: 15 residues. The CDR3 DNA, read in part, is TGTGCCATCAGTGTAGGAACAGGGGTTACTCGTGAG. It encodes CAISVGTGVTRE. The complete CDR3 protein is CAISVGTGVTREQFF.

As for this clone: The read is 3 residues too short to cover the CDR3 end, so that end is filled in from the germline J gene. The J gene is TRBJ2-7, the V gene TRBV7-2; TRBD2 matches at 9 bases. Trimming at V came to 5 bases and at J to 0 bases, leaving 5 bases not matched to a gene. The CDR3 is made up of 15 amino acids. Germline assignment: CDR1 SGHTA and CDR2 FQGNSA. The CDR3 is CASSSSGSFSYEQYF. Partial CDR3 DNA: TGTGCCAGCAGCAGTAGCGGGAGCTTCTCCTACGAG.